The source of this T cell receptor beta chain is a study of blood T cell repertoires in COVID-19. CDR1 MGHRA and CDR2 YSYEKL come from the germline V gene. With 1 base clipped from V and 6 bases from J, the junction kept 11 bases outside the gene matches. This CDR3 region has 17 residues. Followed longitudinally, the Seattle patients had been enrolled during active infection. Repertoires were generated with immunoSEQ multiplex PCR, while TCRdb's copy carries only in-frame clones and drops some. This table has approximately 300,000 clones, more than 65% appearing once. Specimen: peripheral blood. The chain has TRBV4-1 and TRBJ2-7; the match to TRBD2 covers 11 bases. The source of this sequence is a person aged 70 to 85 with COVID-19, enrolled during active disease. The CDR3 region is CASSQAGIAGGRLEQYF. The CDR3 DNA reads as TGCGCCAGCAGCCAAGCTGGGATAGCGGGGGGGCGGCTCGAGCAGTACTTC.